The next 18 T cell receptor beta chains were all read from a single sample in a study of T cell repertoires in cytomegalovirus infection. MiXCR was run by TCRdb on the reads, yielding one entry per CDR3 protein. The sample yields roughly 990,000 distinct CDR3 sequences, roughly 30% seen once. No antigen has been assigned to these receptors. The source material was cultured CD8+ T cells from PBMCs, sampled from culture after CMV antigen stimulation. These receptors all come from a human donor in good health (CMV status not recorded). Some clones in this sample may be carry-over from other donors' samples.

This clonotype was picked up a small number of times. The chain links TRBV11-2 to TRBJ2-3, with D hard to call. This CDR3 is 15 amino acids long. CDR1 SGHAT and CDR2 FQNNGV come from the germline V gene. Trimming stripped 1 base from V and 5 bases from J, with 13 bases between. The CDR3, as DNA: TGTGCCAGCAGCTTAGCGCCATATCTTCTAGATACGCAGTATTTT. Amino acids: CASSLAPYLLDTQYF.

The rearrangement joins TRBV15 to TRBJ2-3; D is uncertain. The V end was cut by 8 bases, the J end by 1 base, with 10 bases between. Germline V gene lookup returns CDR1 LNHNV and CDR2 YYDKDF (reference sequence). The CDR3 contains 13 residues. In DNA form, the CDR3 reads TGTGCCACCGCAGCAACCGGCACAGATACGCAGTATTTT. It is translated as CATAATGTDTQYF.

The J gene is TRBJ2-7, the V gene TRBV15, with D uncertain. The CDR3 spans 18 residues. The germline V gene has CDR1 LNHNV and CDR2 YYDKDF (reference sequence). Between the trimmed V and J ends, which lost 0 bases and 2 bases, there was a span of 20 bases. The CDR3, as DNA: TGTGCCACCAGCAGAGATCCCATACATGGAAACCCTACCTACGAGCAGTACGTC. Translating gives CATSRDPIHGNPTYEQYV.

The chain has TRBV7-3 and TRBJ2-6, with D possibly being TRBD1 (6 bases). Germline V gene lookup returns CDR1 SGHTA and CDR2 FQGTGA. Trimming took 5 bases from V and 2 from J, leaving 19 bases between them. The CDR3 has 18 amino acids. The CDR3 DNA follows: TGTGCCAGCAGCCCAATCGGGACACCCTACACTGGGGCCAACGTCCTGACTTTC. Its translation is CASSPIGTPYTGANVLTF.

The chain couples TRBV25-1 to TRBJ1-1; D is perhaps TRBD1 (6 bases). This CDR3 region has 13 residues. The germline V gene has CDR1 MGHDK and CDR2 SYGVNS. The V gene lost 7 bases and the J gene lost 2 bases, with 11 bases spanning the gap. The CDR3 nucleotides are TGTGCCAGCAACTCCAGGGGTAACACTGAAGCTTTCTTT. It codes for CASNSRGNTEAFF.

This clonotype was picked up a small number of times. J is TRBJ2-1 and V is TRBV4-1, with 8 nucleotides matching TRBD1. The CDR3 is made up of 15 amino acids. Germline V gene data show CDR1 as MGHRA and CDR2 as YSYEKL. Losses at the gene ends were 4 bases for V and 6 bases for J; bases not matched to a gene: 8. The CDR3 region has the DNA TGCGCCAGCAGCCTCCGACAGGGGATACTCAATGAGCAGTTCTTC. This encodes CASSLRQGILNEQFF.

The V and J genes are TRBV27 and TRBJ1-2; no definite D call. In germline, CDR1 is MNHEY, CDR2 SMNVEV (reference sequence). This CDR3 is built from 15 residues. Trimming pared 3 bases from V and 4 bases from J, leaving 15 bases between. The chain's CDR3 is CASSFTATVFYGYTF. CDR3 DNA: TGTGCCAGCAGTTTCACAGCGACGGTCTTCTATGGCTACACCTTC.

This clonotype was recorded at least ten times. This chain connects TRBV12-3 or TRBV12-4 to TRBJ2-3; D perhaps matches TRBD2 (6 bases). The CDR3 is 16 amino acids. V lost 7 bases, J lost 6 bases, and 23 bases lay in between. Here the CDR3 DNA reads TGTGCCAGCACTCCTCCGGGACTCCTACCAGTCGATACGCAGTATTTT. It translates to CASTPPGLLPVDTQYF.

Concerning this clonotype itself: A single base separates this from a much larger clone, so it may be a read error. The chain has TRBV7-8 and TRBJ1-2; TRBD1 might be the D (6 bases). Trimming cost V 5 bases and J 8 bases, with 18 bases left between them. Germline V gene data show CDR1 as SGHVS and CDR2 as FQNEAQ. This CDR3 is 14 amino acids long. CDR3 amino acids: CASSAVAGDGGYTF. CDR3 nucleotides: TGTGCCAGCAGCGCCGTCGCAGGGGACGGGGGCTACACCTTC.

This chain connects TRBV12-5 to TRBJ2-7; unclear D gene. V lost 8 bases and J 0 bases, leaving 11 bases between the germline ends. Germline V gene sequence: CDR1 LGHNT, CDR2 FRNRAP. This CDR3 contains 13 residues. CDR3 sequence: CASLGTSSYEQYF. CDR3 DNA: TGTGCTAGTCTTGGCACGAGCTCCTACGAGCAGTACTTC.

This clonotype was picked up a small number of times. The V and J genes are TRBV7-8 and TRBJ1-2; TRBD1 agrees at 7 bases. J gave up 4 bases and V 5 bases, and 10 bases lay outside the gene matches. Per germline, CDR1 SGHVS and CDR2 FQNEAQ. CDR3 size: 15 residues. The CDR3 nucleotides read TGTGCCAGCAGCCTACGACAGGGTCCCCTCTATGGCTACACCTTC. Amino acids: CASSLRQGPLYGYTF.

With respect to this clonotype: It may be a read error: a sequence one base away is much more abundant. This rearrangement joins TRBV7-6 to TRBJ2-6; 7 nucleotides line up with TRBD1. The CDR3 has 17 amino acids. Germline values: CDR1 SGHVS, CDR2 FNYEAQ. This CDR3 reads CASSGGWTGDGVNVLTF. The CDR3 nucleotides read TGTGCCAGCAGCGGGGGTTGGACAGGTGATGGGGTCAACGTCCTGACTTTC.

The rearrangement joins TRBV12-3 or TRBV12-4 to TRBJ2-1; no definite D call. CDR3 length: 16 residues. V gave up 3 bases and J gave up 9 bases, with 21 bases separating them. The CDR3 coding sequence is TGTGCCAGCAGTTTTCTCCCCTCCCTACTGTCAGCTGAGCAGTTCTTC. Its protein product is CASSFLPSLLSAEQFF.

This clonotype has ten or more counts. The chain couples TRBV7-9 to TRBJ2-1; TRBD1 aligns across 9 bases. This CDR3 region has 15 residues. V lost 7 bases and J lost 1; bases outside the gene matches: 5. Germline loops: CDR1 SEHNR, CDR2 FQNEAQ (reference sequence). The CDR3 DNA follows: TGTGCCAGCACCAAAGGGACAGGGTCCTACAATGAGCAGTTCTTC. This encodes CASTKGTGSYNEQFF.

The V call is TRBV24-1, the J call TRBJ2-7; D is possibly TRBD1 or TRBD2 (6 bases each). The CDR3 loop spans 17 amino acids. CDR1 KGHDR and CDR2 SFDVKD come from the germline V gene. V was cut by 6 bases and J by 3 bases, with 23 bases left in between. DNA of the CDR3: TGTGCCACCAGTCAATCGCGCGGGACAAGGACCATCTACGAGCAGTACGTC. This sequence encodes CATSQSRGTRTIYEQYV.

This rearrangement joins TRBV4-1 to TRBJ1-5; no clear D. The V end lost 1 base, the J end lost 7 bases, and 11 bases lay between the germline ends. The germline gives CDR1 MGHRA, CDR2 YSYEKL. The CDR3 totals 14 residues. CDR3 bases: TGCGCCAGCAGCCAAGGTGGGATGAGACAGCCCCAGCATTTT. This gives the protein CASSQGGMRQPQHF.

The chain is built from TRBV7-9 and TRBJ1-4; tentative D call: TRBD1 (5 bases). Germline-derived CDR1 and CDR2 are SEHNR and FQNEAQ (reference sequence). With 1 base removed from V and 6 bases from J, the gap between germline ends came to 12 bases. The CDR3 runs 15 residues. The CDR3 loop is CASSLGGPTDEKLFF. In DNA, the CDR3 is TGTGCCAGCAGCTTAGGAGGACCGACAGATGAAAAACTGTTTTTT.

The chain is built from TRBV5-8 and TRBJ1-1, with D unclear. Germline V CDR1 and CDR2: SGHTS, YDEGEE. The length of the CDR3 is 13 residues. V was cut by 0 bases and J by 11 bases, with 14 bases left in between. CDR3 protein: CASSLAGEVLAFF. The CDR3 nucleotides are TGTGCCAGCAGCTTGGCTGGGGAAGTTTTGGCTTTCTTT.